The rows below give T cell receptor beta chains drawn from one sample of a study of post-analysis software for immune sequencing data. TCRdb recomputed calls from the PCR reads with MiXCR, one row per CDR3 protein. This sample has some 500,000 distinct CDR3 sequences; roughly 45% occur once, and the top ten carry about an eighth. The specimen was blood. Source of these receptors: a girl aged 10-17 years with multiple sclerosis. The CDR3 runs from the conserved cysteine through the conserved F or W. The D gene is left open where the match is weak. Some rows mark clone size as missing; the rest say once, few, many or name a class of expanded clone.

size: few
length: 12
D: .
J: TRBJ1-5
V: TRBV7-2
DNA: TGTGCCAGCAGCTTATTGGATCAGCCCCAGCATTTT
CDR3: CASSLLDQPQHF

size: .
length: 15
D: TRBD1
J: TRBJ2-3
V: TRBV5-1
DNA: TGCGCCAGCAGCTTGGGACAGGGAGTCACAGATACGCAGTATTTT
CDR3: CASSLGQGVTDTQYF

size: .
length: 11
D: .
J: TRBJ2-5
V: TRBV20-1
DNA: TGCAGTGCTATGGGCCAAGAGACCCTGTACTTC
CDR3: CSAMGQETLYF

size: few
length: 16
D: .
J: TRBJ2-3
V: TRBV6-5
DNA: TGTGCCAGCAGCGAGAGGGGGTCGAGAGTCACAGATACGCAGTATTTT
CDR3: CASSERGSRVTDTQYF

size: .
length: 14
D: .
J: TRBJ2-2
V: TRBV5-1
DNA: TGCGCCAGCAGCTTGCTTCTAAACACCGGGGAGCTGTTTTTT
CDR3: CASSLLLNTGELFF

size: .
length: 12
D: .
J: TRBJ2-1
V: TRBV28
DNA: TGTGCCAGCAGTTTAGAGGGGCGCTGGCAGTTCTTC
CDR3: CASSLEGRWQFF

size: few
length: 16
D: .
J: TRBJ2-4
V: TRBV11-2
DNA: TGTGCCAGCAGCCCGGGGACAAACGTAGCCAAAAACATTCAGTACTTC
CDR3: CASSPGTNVAKNIQYF

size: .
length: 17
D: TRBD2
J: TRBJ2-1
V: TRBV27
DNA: TGTGCCAGCAGTTTGCCATCGTTAGCGGGAGGGCCAGCTGAGCAGTTCTTC
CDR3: CASSLPSLAGGPAEQFF

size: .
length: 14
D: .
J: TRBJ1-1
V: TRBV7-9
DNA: TGTGCCAGCAGCCAAGCATCGTCGGGAACTGAAGCTTTCTTT
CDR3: CASSQASSGTEAFF

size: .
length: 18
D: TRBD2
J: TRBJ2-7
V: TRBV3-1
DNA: TGTGCCAGCAGCCAAGCGGATAGCGGGAGTCCGAGCTCCTACGAGCAGTATTTC
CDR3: CASSQADSGSPSSYEQYF

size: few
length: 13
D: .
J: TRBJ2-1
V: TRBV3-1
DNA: TGTGCCAGCAGCCAAGACCGACTAGGGGACGAGTTCTTC
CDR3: CASSQDRLGDEFF

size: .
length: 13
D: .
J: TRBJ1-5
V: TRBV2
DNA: TGTGCCAGCAAGGGCATGGGGATAAAGCCCCAGCATTTT
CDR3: CASKGMGIKPQHF

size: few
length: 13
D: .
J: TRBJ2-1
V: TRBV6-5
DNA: TGTGCCAGCCGGGACCTAGGTAGCTATGAGCAGTTCTTC
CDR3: CASRDLGSYEQFF

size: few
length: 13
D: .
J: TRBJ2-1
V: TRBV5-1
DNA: TGCGCCAGCAGCCTTTGGGGTGGCAATGAGCAGTTCTTC
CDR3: CASSLWGGNEQFF

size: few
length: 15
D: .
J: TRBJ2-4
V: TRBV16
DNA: TGTGCCAGCAGCCAATCTGGGACCCCACTAAGAGAGCAGTACTTC
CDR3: CASSQSGTPLREQYF

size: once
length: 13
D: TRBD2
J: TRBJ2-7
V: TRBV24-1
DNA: TGTGCCACCAGTGACGGGGGGTACTACGAGCAGTACTTC
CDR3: CATSDGGYYEQYF

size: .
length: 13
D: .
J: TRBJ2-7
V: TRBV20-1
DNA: TGCAGTGCTACGAAGGGCCTCCTCTACGAGCAGTACTTC
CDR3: CSATKGLLYEQYF

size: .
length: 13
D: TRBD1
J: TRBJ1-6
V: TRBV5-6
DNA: TGTGCCAGCAGCTCGACAGGGGGATCACCCCTCCACTTT
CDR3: CASSSTGGSPLHF

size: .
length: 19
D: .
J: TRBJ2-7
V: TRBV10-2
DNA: TGCGCCAGCAGTGAGCGCGCCTCGTATAAGTTCTGGAGAGCTTACGAGCAGTACTTC
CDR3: CASSERASYKFWRAYEQYF

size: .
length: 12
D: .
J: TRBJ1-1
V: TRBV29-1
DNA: TGCAGCGTCCGATGGGGCGGCACTGAAGCTTTCTTT
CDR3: CSVRWGGTEAFF

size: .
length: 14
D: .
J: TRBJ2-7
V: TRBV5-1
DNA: TGCGCCAGCAGGGCCGGGACTCTTGACTACGAGCAGTACTTC
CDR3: CASRAGTLDYEQYF

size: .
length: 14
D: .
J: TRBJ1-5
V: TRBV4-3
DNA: TGCGCCAGCAGCCAAGAGCAGGCAGCACAGCCCCAGCATTTT
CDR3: CASSQEQAAQPQHF

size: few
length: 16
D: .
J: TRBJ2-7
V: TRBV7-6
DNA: TGTGCCAGCAGCTTATCTGGACAAAAGGGCGCCCACGAGCAGTACTTC
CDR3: CASSLSGQKGAHEQYF

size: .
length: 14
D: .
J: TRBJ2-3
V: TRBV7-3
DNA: TGTGCCAGCAGCTTAGTAGGGAGCCCAGATACGCAGTATTTT
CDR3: CASSLVGSPDTQYF

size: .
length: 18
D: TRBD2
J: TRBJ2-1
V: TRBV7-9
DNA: TGTGCCAGCAGCTTAAGGACTAGCGGGAGGGAAACCTACAATGAGCAGTTCTTC
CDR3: CASSLRTSGRETYNEQFF

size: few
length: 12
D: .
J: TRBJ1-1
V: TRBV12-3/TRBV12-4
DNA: TGTGCCAGCACCCTTGGGGCTCCTGAAGCTTTCTTT
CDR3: CASTLGAPEAFF

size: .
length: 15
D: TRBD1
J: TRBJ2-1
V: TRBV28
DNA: TGTGCCAGCAGCAAAGGGACAGGGCTCCAGGGTGAGCAGTTCTTC
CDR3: CASSKGTGLQGEQFF

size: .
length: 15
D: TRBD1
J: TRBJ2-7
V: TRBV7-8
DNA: TGTGCCAGCAGCCCCCGGGACAGGGGTTTGCCCGAGCAGTACTTC
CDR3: CASSPRDRGLPEQYF

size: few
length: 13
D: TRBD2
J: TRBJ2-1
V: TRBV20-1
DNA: TGCAGTGCTGGTGGGACTAGGGCAAATGAGCAGTTCTTC
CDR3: CSAGGTRANEQFF

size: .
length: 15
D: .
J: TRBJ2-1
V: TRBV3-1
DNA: TGTGCCAGCAGCCAAGGAACCCTCTCCTACAATGAGCAGTTCTTC
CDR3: CASSQGTLSYNEQFF

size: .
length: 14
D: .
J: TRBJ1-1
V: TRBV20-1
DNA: TGCAGTGCTAGGGTGGGGGGCCCGGGGACTGAAGCTTTCTTT
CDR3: CSARVGGPGTEAFF

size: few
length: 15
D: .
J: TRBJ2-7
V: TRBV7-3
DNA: TGTGCCAGCAGCTTAATGGGGAGCTCCTACAATGAGCAGTACTTC
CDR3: CASSLMGSSYNEQYF

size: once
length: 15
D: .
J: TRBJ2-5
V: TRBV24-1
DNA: TGTGCCACCAGTGAATCAGGGGGGTACCAAGAGACCCAGTACTTC
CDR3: CATSESGGYQETQYF

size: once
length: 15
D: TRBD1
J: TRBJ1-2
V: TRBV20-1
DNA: TGCAGTGCTAGAGATCAGGGCAGGGGGCAGGGTGGCTACACCTTC
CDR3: CSARDQGRGQGGYTF

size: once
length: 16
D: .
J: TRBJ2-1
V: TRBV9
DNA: TGTGCCAGCAGCGTAGGTCCGGCCTGGGACTACAATGAGCAGTTCTTC
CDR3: CASSVGPAWDYNEQFF

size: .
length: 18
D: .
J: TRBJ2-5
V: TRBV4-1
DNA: TGCGCCAGCAGCCAAGTCGGAGTTGGTGGGAGATCAGGAGAGACCCAGTACTTC
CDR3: CASSQVGVGGRSGETQYF

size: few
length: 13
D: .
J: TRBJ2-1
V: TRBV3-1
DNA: TGTGCCAGCAGCCAAGAGGAGGGTGATGAGCAGTTCTTC
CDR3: CASSQEEGDEQFF

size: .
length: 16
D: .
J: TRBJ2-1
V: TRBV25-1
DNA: TGTGCCAGCAGTGAATCGAGGAGGTCATCCTACAATGAGCAGTTCTTC
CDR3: CASSESRRSSYNEQFF

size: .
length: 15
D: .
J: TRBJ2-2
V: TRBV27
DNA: TGTGCCAGCAGTTTATTCGGGGGTAGGCCCGGGGAGCTGTTTTTT
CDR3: CASSLFGGRPGELFF

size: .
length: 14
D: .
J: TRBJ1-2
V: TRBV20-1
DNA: TGCAGTGCTAGCGGACTACAGGGATCCTATGGCTACACCTTC
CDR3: CSASGLQGSYGYTF

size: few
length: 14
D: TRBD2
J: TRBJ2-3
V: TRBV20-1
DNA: TGCAGTGCTAGAGATCCTTCTAGCGGAGATACGCAGTATTTT
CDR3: CSARDPSSGDTQYF

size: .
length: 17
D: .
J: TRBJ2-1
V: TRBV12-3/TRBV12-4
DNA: TGTGCCAGCAGTTTAGCGGTGTTACGGAGCTCCTACAATGAGCAGTTCTTC
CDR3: CASSLAVLRSSYNEQFF

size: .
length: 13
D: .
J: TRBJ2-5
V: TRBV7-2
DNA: TGTGCCAGCAACCCCGGGCCAGGCAAGACCCAGTACTTC
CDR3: CASNPGPGKTQYF

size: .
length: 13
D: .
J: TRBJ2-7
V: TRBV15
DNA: TGTGCCACCAGCAGAGATCAGTACTACGAGCAGTACTTC
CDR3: CATSRDQYYEQYF

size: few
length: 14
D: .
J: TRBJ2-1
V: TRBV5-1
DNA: TGCGCCAGCAGCCCTACCCTCCGGTATGATGAGCAGTTCTTC
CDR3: CASSPTLRYDEQFF

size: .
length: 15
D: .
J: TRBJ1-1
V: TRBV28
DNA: TGTGCCAGCAGTTCAACCATCTTAAGGAACACTGAAGCTTTCTTT
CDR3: CASSSTILRNTEAFF

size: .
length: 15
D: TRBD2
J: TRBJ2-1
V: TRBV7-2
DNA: TGTGCCAGCAGCCAGACGGGACTAGGGTACAATGAGCAGTTCTTC
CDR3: CASSQTGLGYNEQFF

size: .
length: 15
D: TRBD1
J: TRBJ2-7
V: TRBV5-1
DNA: TGCGCCAGCAGCTTCGACAGGGGGAGCTCCTACGAGCAGTACTTC
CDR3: CASSFDRGSSYEQYF